The 10 T cell receptor beta chains below were found in one sample sequenced in a study of T cells after posttransplantation cyclophosphamide. The data were produced by immunoSEQ multiplex PCR, yet TCRdb's version contains in-frame clones alone and is incomplete. This table holds 12,000 or so clones, around nine tenths found once. Busulfan-fludarabine conditioning, marrow transplant, and cyclophosphamide on days +3 and +4 were administered. This material consisted of PBMCs, taken after allogeneic stem cell transplant with posttransplant cyclophosphamide. Receptors originate from a female patient aged 30 to 45 who received an allogeneic stem cell transplant from an unrelated donor, was CMV-positive, and had no GVHD. Some of the T cells may derive from the graft donor.

This clone has only one observation. The rearrangement uses TRBV5-1 and TRBJ2-1, with TRBD2 matching 11 bases. Germline-derived CDR1 and CDR2 are SGHRS and YFSETQ. CDR3 length: 15 amino acids. The trim removed 1 base at V and 8 bases at J, leaving 5 bases unmatched. As DNA, the CDR3 is TGCGCCAGCAGCTTGCGGCTAGCGGGAGGAGATGAGCAGTTCTTC. Protein: CASSLRLAGGDEQFF.

This chain connects TRBV4-1 to TRBJ2-2, with unresolved D. The CDR3 covers 15 residues. Germline V gene lookup returns CDR1 MGHRA and CDR2 YSYEKL. Trimming shortened V by 4 bases and J by 0 bases, and 9 bases separated the two germline ends. The CDR3 loop reads CASSPPLANTGELFF. CDR3 bases: TGCGCCAGCAGCCCCCCACTCGCGAACACCGGGGAGCTGTTTTTT.

The genes are TRBV28 and TRBJ2-5, with a possible D match to TRBD2 (5 bases). Matching the DNA end better, TRBJ2-7 makes the J call doubtful. The CDR3 is 14 amino acids. Germline V gene sequence: CDR1 MDHEN, CDR2 SYDVKM. CDR3 DNA sequence: TGTGCCAGCAGTTTGCCCTGGACTGCCTACGAGCAGTACTTC. Amino acids: CASSLPWTAYEQYF.

The V and J genes are TRBV5-1 and TRBJ2-2; 12 bases match TRBD2. In germline, CDR1 is SGHRS, CDR2 YFSETQ. V was pared by 1 base and J by 5 bases, with 6 bases of the junction left unmatched. This CDR3 has 17 residues. CDR3 sequence reads: CASSLLLAGGRTGELFF. As DNA, the CDR3 is TGCGCCAGCAGCTTGCTACTAGCGGGAGGCCGTACCGGGGAGCTGTTTTTT.

This clone was detected a few times. CDR3 DNA: TGTGCCAGCAGACGTTGGGCATCCAGGATAGTGTTCCAGAAACTGTTTTTT. Translating gives CASRRWASRIVFQKLFF. This chain links TRBV5-6 with TRBJ1-4; no clear D gene. The CDR3 loop spans 17 amino acids. The germline V gene has CDR1 SGHDT and CDR2 YYEEEE. V dropped 5 bases and J dropped 11 bases, with 28 bases sitting between them.

This rearrangement joins TRBV7-9 to TRBJ2-2; perhaps TRBD2 as D (6 bases). The V and J ends lost 1 base and 6 bases respectively, with 9 bases between them. CDR1 is SEHNR, CDR2 FQNEAQ, per germline (reference sequence). This CDR3 spans 14 amino acids. The CDR3, as DNA: TGTGCCAGCAGCTTAGTGGGGGGTGCCGGGGAGCTGTTTTTT. Encoded protein: CASSLVGGAGELFF.

V is TRBV5-1 and J is TRBJ1-5; D is perhaps TRBD1 (6 bases). Between the trimmed V and J ends, which lost 9 bases and 4 bases, there was a span of 17 bases. The CDR3 length is 14 residues. Germline CDR1 SGHRS, CDR2 YFSETQ. For the CDR3, the DNA is TGCGCCACCCTAGACAGGCTCGAGAATCAGCCCCAGCATTTT. Translated, it gives CATLDRLENQPQHF.

CDR3 sequence: CASSLGQGRNTEAFF. In DNA, the CDR3 is TGTGCCAGCAGCTTAGGTCAGGGGCGGAACACTGAAGCTTTCTTT. The chain joins TRBV11-2 to TRBJ1-1, with D possibly matching TRBD1 (6 bases). The germline V and J ends were trimmed by 1 base and 1 base, with 10 bases remaining between them. This CDR3 contains 15 residues. The germline CDR1 and CDR2 sequences are SGHAT and FQNNGV.

V is TRBV9 and J is TRBJ2-3, with a tentative D call TRBD2 (7 bases). The V and J ends lost 3 bases and 6 bases respectively, with 8 bases between them. From germline, CDR1 is SGDLS and CDR2 YYNGEE. The CDR3 spans 12 residues. DNA of the CDR3: TGTGCCAGCAGCGGGGGGGGCGATACGCAGTATTTT. Amino acids: CASSGGGDTQYF.

This chain joins TRBV19 and TRBJ2-3; 12 bases are shared with TRBD2. The CDR3 consists of 20 residues. Unmatched junction bases numbered 15, after V lost 3 bases and J lost 2 bases. Germline V CDR1 and CDR2: LNHDA, SQIVND (reference sequence). CDR3 nucleotide sequence: TGTGCCAGTAGTATGATGGGGGGTAGAGGACTAGCGGGGCACACAGATACGCAGTATTTT. It is translated as CASSMMGGRGLAGHTDTQYF.